One and the same sample provided the 8 T cell receptor beta chains below, sequenced in a study of blood T cell repertoires in COVID-19 (dated by TCRdb to the early 2020s). Library preparation used the immunoSEQ multiplex PCR assay. The table comes from immuneACCESS by way of TCRdb, which keeps in-frame sequences with V and J called. Part of the clones is missing from these tables; in studies checked, under half for an unresolved V gene and the rest for unknown reasons. The sample yields 450,000 to 500,000 clones; around 87% were counted once. Of the sample, roughly 0.7% is held by the ten largest clones. Sequencing was performed on PBMCs or T cells enriched from blood (not recorded which). The source of these receptors is a woman between 18 and 29 years old who had recovered from COVID-19.

This sequence joins TRBV7-9 and TRBJ1-3, with D unclear. This CDR3 spans 14 amino acids. V shed 3 bases and J shed 0 bases, with 6 bases lying between them. Germline CDR1 SEHNR, CDR2 FQNEAQ (reference sequence). The CDR3 DNA follows: TGTGCCAGCAGCTTTCTTAGCTCTGGAAACACCATATATTTT. Its translation: CASSFLSSGNTIYF.

With respect to this clone: Other DNA sequences of this sample code for an identical CDR3. The chain combines TRBV7-2 with TRBJ2-3; the match to TRBD1 covers 8 bases. Germline lookup yields CDR1 SGHTA and CDR2 FQGNSA. Trimming took 3 bases from V and 6 from J; bases not matched to a gene: 2. CDR3 length: 13 amino acids. The CDR3 loop is CASSFQGADTQYF. CDR3 coding DNA: TGTGCCAGCAGCTTCCAGGGGGCCGATACGCAGTATTTT.

The DNA of the CDR3 is TGTGCCAGCAGTCCGGACAGGGTTGAAAAACTGTTTTTT. Translating it yields CASSPDRVEKLFF. The chain couples TRBV6-5 to TRBJ1-4; 8 positions match TRBD1. In germline, CDR1 is MNHEY, CDR2 SVGAGI. The CDR3 covers 13 residues. The V segment lost 5 bases and the J segment 7 bases; nucleotides outside the gene matches: 3.

The V gene is TRBV20-1, the J gene TRBJ2-5; a possible D gene is TRBD2 (5 bases). Germline V gene sequence: CDR1 DFQATT, CDR2 SNEGSKA (reference sequence). This CDR3 has 9 residues. Trimming took off 6 bases at V and 9 bases at J, with 8 bases between the two ends. CDR3 residues: CSAPGAQYF. The CDR3 coding sequence is TGCAGTGCCCCCGGGGCCCAGTACTTC.

The J gene is TRBJ2-1, the V gene TRBV5-1, with 7 nucleotides matching TRBD1. The CDR3 is made up of 15 amino acids. V lost 4 bases, J lost 5 bases, and 9 bases stayed unmatched. The germline gives CDR1 SGHRS, CDR2 YFSETQ. The CDR3 DNA follows: TGCGCCAGCAGCCCCGCCGACAGGGCCAACAATGAGCAGTTCTTC. Its protein product is CASSPADRANNEQFF.

The gene calls are TRBV5-1 and TRBJ2-2; tentative D call: TRBD1 (6 bases). V was trimmed by 2 bases and J by 4 bases, leaving 12 bases between them. CDR3 size: 15 residues. Per the germline V gene, CDR1 is SGHRS and CDR2 is YFSETQ. The CDR3 sequence: CASSLREGVTGELFF. CDR3 in DNA: TGCGCCAGCAGCTTACGCGAGGGGGTCACCGGGGAGCTGTTTTTT.

The chain combines TRBV19 with TRBJ2-1; a weak D match, TRBD2 (6 bases). Deletions cut 3 bases from V and 10 bases from J, with 13 bases between. This CDR3 is built from 13 residues. Germline loops: CDR1 LNHDA, CDR2 SQIVND (reference sequence). Here the CDR3 reads CASSITSGEEQFF. The DNA of the CDR3 is TGTGCCAGTAGTATTACTTCGGGGGAGGAGCAGTTCTTC.

The chain recombines TRBV28 with TRBJ2-3; D uncertain. The CDR3 covers 15 residues. Germline V lookup: CDR1 MDHEN, CDR2 SYDVKM. V lost 5 bases, J lost 7 bases, and 19 bases lay in between. The CDR3 DNA reads as TGTGCCAGCAGTCTTAGAACCCTGGCGGTGTATACGCAGTATTTT. Translating gives CASSLRTLAVYTQYF. Variable domain in full (rest from reference TRBV28 and TRBJ2-3): DVKVTQSSRYLVKRTGEKVFLECVQDMDHENMFWYRQDPGLGLRLIYFSYDVKMKEKGDIPEGYSVSREKKERFSLILESASTNQTSMYLCASSLRTLAVYTQYFGPGTRLTVL.